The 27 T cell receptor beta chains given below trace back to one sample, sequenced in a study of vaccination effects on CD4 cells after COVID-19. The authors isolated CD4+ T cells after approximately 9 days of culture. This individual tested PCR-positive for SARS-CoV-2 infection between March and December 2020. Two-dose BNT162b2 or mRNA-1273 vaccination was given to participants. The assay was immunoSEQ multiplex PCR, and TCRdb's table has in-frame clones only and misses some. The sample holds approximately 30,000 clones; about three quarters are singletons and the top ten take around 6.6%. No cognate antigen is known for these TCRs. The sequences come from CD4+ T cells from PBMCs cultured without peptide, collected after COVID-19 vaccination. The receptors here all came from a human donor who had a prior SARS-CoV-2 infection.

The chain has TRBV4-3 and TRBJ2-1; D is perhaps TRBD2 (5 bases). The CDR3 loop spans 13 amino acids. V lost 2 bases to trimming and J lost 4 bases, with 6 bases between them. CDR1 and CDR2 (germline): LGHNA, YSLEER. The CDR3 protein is CASSQRRYNEQFF. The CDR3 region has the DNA TGCGCCAGCAGCCAACGGAGGTACAATGAGCAGTTCTTC.

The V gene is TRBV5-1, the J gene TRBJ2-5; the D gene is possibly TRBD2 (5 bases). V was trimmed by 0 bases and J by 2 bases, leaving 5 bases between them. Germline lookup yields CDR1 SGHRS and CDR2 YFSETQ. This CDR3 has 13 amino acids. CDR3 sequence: CASSLGLQETQYF. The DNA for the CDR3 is TGCGCCAGCAGCTTGGGACTACAAGAGACCCAGTACTTC.

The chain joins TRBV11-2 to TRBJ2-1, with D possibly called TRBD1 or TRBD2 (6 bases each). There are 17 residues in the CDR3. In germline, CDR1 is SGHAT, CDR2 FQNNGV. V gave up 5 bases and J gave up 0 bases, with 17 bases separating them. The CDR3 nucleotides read TGTGCCAGCAGCGCGTGGGGGGCCTATAACTCCTACAATGAGCAGTTCTTC. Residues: CASSAWGAYNSYNEQFF.

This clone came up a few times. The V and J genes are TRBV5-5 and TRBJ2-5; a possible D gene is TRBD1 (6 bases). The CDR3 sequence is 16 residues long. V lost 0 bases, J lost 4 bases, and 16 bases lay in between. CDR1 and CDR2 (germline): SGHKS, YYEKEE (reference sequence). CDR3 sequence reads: CASSLGRRQGPETQYF. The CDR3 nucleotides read TGTGCCAGCAGCTTGGGTCGGCGGCAGGGGCCAGAGACCCAGTACTTC.

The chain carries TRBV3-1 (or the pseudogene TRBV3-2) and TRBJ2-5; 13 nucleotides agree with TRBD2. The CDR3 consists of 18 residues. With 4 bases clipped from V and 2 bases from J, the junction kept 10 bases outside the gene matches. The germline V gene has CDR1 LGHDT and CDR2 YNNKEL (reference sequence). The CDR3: CASSLRWTSGGTQETQYF. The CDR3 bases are TGTGCCAGCAGCCTGAGGTGGACTAGCGGGGGAACACAAGAGACCCAGTACTTC.

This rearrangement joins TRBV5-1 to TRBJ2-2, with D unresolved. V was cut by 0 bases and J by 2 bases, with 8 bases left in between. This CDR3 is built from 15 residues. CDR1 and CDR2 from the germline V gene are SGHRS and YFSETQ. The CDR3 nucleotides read TGCGCCAGCAGCTTGGCCTGGGTCAACACCGGGGAGCTGTTTTTT. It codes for CASSLAWVNTGELFF.

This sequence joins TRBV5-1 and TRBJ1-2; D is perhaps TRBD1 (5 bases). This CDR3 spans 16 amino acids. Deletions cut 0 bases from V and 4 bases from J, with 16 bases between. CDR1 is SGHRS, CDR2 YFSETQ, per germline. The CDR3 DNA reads TGCGCCAGCAGCTTGGCCCCAGGGAGGCTTATCTATGGCTACACCTTC. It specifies CASSLAPGRLIYGYTF.

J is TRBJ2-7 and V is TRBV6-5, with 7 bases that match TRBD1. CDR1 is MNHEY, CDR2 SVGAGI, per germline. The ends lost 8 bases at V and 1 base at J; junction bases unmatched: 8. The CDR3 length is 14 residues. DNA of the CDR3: TGTGCCAGCGTGGTGGGGACAGTATCCTACGAGCAGTACTTC. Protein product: CASVVGTVSYEQYF.

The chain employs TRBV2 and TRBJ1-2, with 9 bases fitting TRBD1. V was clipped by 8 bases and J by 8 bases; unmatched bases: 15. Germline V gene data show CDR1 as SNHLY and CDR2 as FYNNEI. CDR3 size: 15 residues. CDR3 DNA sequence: TGTGCCAGCGTACGAAGGGACAGGGAAGGAGGAGGCTACACCTTC. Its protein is CASVRRDREGGGYTF.

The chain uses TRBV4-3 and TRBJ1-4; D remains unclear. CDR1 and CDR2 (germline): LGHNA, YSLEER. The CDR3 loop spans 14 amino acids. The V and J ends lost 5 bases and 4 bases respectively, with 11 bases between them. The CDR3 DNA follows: TGCGCCAGCAGCTTGCAGGCCGGTAATGAAAAACTGTTTTTT. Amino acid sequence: CASSLQAGNEKLFF.

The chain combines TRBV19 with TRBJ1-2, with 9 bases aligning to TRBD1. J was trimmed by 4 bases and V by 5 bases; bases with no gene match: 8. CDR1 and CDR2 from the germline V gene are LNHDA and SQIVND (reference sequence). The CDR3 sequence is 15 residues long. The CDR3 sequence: CASSGRQGGGYGYTF. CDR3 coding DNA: TGTGCCAGTAGTGGGCGACAGGGGGGAGGCTATGGCTACACCTTC.

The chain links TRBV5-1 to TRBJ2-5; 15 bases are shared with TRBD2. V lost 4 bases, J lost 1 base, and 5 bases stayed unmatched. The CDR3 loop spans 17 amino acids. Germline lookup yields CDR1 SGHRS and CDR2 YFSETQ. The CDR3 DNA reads TGCGCCAGCAGCCTGGGACTAGCGGGAGGCTTCCAAGAGACCCAGTACTTC. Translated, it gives CASSLGLAGGFQETQYF.

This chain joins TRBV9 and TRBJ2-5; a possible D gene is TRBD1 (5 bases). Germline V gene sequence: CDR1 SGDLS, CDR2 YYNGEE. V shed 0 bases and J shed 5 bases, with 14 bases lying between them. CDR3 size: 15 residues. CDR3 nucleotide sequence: TGTGCCAGCAGCGTAGAAGGGGCAGGGTGGGAGACCCAGTACTTC. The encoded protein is CASSVEGAGWETQYF.

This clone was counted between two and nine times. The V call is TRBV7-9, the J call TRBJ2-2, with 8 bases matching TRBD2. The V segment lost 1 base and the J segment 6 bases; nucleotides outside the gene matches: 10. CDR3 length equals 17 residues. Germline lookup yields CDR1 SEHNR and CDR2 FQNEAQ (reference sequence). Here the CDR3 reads CASSLGLSGSGPGELFF. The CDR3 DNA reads TGTGCCAGCAGCTTAGGGTTAAGCGGGAGCGGCCCCGGGGAGCTGTTTTTT.

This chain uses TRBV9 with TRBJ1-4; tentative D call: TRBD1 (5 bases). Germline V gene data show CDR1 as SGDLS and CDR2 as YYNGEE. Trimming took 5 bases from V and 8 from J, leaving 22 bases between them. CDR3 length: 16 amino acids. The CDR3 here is CASREGDGLSGEKLFF. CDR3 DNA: TGTGCCAGCAGGGAAGGGGACGGATTAAGCGGAGAAAAACTGTTTTTT.

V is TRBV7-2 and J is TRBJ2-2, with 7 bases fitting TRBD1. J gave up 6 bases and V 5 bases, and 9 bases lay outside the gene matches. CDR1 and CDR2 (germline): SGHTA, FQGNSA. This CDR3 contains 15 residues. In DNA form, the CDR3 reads TGTGCCAGCAGCCCTAGGGGGCGGGCCTCCGGGGAGCTGTTTTTT. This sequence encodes CASSPRGRASGELFF.

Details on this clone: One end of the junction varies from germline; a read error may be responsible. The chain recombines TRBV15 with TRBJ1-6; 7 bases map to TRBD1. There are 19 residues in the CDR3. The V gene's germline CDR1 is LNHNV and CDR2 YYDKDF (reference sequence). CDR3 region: CATSRKTGARGNYNSLLHF. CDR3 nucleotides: TGTGCCACCAGCAGAAAAACAGGGGCCCGAGGGAATTATAATTCACTCCTCCACTTT.

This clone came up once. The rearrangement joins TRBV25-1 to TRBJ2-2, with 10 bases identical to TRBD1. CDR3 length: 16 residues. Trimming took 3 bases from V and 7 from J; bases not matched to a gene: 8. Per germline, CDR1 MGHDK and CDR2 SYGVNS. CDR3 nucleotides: TGTGCCAGCAGTGACATGACAGGGGGCGCGGACGGGGAGCTGTTTTTT. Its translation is CASSDMTGGADGELFF. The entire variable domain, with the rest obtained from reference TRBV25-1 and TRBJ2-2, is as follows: EADIYQTPRYLVIGTGKKITLECSQTMGHDKMYWYQQDPGMELHLIHYSYGVNSTEKGDLSSESTVSRIRTEHFPLTLESARPSHTSQYLCASSDMTGGADGELFFGEGSRLTVL.

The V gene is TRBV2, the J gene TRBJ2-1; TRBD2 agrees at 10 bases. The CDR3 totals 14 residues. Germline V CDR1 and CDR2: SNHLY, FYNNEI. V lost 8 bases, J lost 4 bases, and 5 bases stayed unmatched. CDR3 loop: CASGPSGGYNEQFF. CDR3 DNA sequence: TGTGCCAGCGGCCCTAGCGGGGGTTACAATGAGCAGTTCTTC.

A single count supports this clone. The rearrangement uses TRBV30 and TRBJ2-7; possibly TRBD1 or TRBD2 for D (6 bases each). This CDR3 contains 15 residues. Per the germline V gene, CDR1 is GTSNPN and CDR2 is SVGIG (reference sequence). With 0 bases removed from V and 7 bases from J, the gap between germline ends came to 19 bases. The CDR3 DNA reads TGTGCCTGGAGTGTAAGTCGAACGGGGGCGGGTGAGCAGTACTTC. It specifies CAWSVSRTGAGEQYF.

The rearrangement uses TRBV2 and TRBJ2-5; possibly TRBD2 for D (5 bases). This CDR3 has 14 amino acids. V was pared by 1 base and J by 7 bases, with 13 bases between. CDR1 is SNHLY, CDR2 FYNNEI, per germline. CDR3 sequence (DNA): TGTGCCAGCAGTGAAGGGGGTGGGGAGCGGACCCAGTACTTC. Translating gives CASSEGGGERTQYF.

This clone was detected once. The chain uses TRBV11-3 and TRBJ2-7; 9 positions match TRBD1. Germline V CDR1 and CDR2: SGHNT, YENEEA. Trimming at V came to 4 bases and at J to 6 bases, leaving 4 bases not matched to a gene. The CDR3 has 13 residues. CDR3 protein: CASSWTGAGEQYF. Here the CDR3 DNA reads TGTGCCAGCAGCTGGACAGGGGCGGGCGAGCAGTACTTC.

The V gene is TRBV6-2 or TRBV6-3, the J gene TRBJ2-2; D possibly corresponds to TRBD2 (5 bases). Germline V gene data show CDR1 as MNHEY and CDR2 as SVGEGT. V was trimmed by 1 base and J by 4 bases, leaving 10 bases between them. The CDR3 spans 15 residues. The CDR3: CASSYFGVSTGELFF. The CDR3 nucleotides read TGTGCCAGCAGTTACTTCGGGGTCAGCACCGGGGAGCTGTTTTTT.

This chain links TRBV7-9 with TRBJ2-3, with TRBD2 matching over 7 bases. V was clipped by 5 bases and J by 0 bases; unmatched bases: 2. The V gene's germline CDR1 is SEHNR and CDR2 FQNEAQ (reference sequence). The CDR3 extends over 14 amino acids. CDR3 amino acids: CASSRSGSTDTQYF. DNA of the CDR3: TGTGCCAGCAGCCGTAGCGGGAGCACAGATACGCAGTATTTT.

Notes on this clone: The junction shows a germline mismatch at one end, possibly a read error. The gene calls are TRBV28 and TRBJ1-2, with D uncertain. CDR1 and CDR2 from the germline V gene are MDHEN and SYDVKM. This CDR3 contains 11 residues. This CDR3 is CVVGPWTRSAF. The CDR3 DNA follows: TGTGTCGTAGGACCTTGGACCCGCTCGGCCTTC.

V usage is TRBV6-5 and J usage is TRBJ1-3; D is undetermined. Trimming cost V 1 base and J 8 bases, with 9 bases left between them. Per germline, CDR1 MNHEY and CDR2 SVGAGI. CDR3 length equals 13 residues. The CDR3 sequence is CASSYLLGDTIYF. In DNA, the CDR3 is TGTGCCAGCAGTTACTTATTGGGCGACACCATATATTTT.

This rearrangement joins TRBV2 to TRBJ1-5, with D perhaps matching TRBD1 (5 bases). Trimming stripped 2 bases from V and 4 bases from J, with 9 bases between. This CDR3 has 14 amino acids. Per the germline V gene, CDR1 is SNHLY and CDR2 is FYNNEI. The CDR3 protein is CASSEQGRNQPQHF. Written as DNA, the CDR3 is TGTGCCAGCAGTGAACAGGGACGGAATCAGCCCCAGCATTTT.